Listed below are T cell receptor beta chains from one sample, sequenced in a study of blood T cell repertoires in COVID-19. The assay was immunoSEQ multiplex PCR, and TCRdb's table has in-frame clones only and misses some. The sample records about 230,000 clones, around 85% being singletons. Sequencing was carried out using peripheral blood. The receptors shown here come from a woman of 80 years or more with acute or convalescent COVID-19. Both conserved end residues are part of each CDR3. The order of the fields is V gene, J gene, D gene, clone size, CDR3 protein, CDR3 DNA. The D gene is left open where the match is weak. Some rows mark clone size as missing; the rest say once, few, many or name a class of expanded clone.

>TRBV5-1|TRBJ2-1|TRBD1|.
CASSAIRDRGHNEQFF
TGCGCCAGCAGCGCAATCCGGGACAGGGGCCACAATGAGCAGTTCTTC
>TRBV6-5|TRBJ2-7|.|.
CASSYSSQNYEQYF
TGTGCCAGCAGTTACTCAAGTCAGAATTACGAGCAGTACTTC
>TRBV7-2|TRBJ1-1|.|.
CASRLGVNTEAFF
TGTGCCAGCAGGCTAGGGGTTAACACTGAAGCTTTCTTT
>TRBV4-2|TRBJ2-1|TRBD2|few
CASSQDTSGRFRNEQFF
TGTGCCAGCAGCCAAGATACTAGCGGACGATTTCGGAATGAGCAGTTCTTC
>TRBV7-6|TRBJ2-3|TRBD1|.
CASSHRGRERGTDTQYF
TGTGCCAGCAGCCACAGGGGGCGGGAGAGGGGCACAGATACGCAGTATTTT
>TRBV28|TRBJ1-2|.|.
CASSAGTNYGYTF
TGTGCCAGCAGCGCCGGGACAAACTATGGCTACACCTTC
>TRBV4-2|TRBJ2-3|TRBD2|.
CASSQGRLAGGGDTQYF
TGTGCCAGCAGCCAAGGGAGGCTAGCGGGGGGAGGAGATACGCAGTATTTT
>TRBV27|TRBJ2-1|.|.
CASRSGAVGHEQFF
TGTGCCAGCAGATCAGGAGCGGTGGGCCATGAGCAGTTCTTC
>TRBV29-1|TRBJ2-2|TRBD2|.
CSAGTSIAGELFF
TGCAGCGCCGGGACTAGCATCGCCGGGGAGCTGTTTTTT
>TRBV2|TRBJ2-4|TRBD2|few
CASSPLAGKNIQYF
TGTGCCAGCAGTCCACTAGCGGGGAAAAACATTCAGTACTTC
>TRBV3-1/TRBV3-2|TRBJ1-5|.|.
CASSLSGSSNQPQHF
TGTGCCAGCAGCCTATCGGGGAGCAGCAATCAGCCCCAGCATTTT
>TRBV19|TRBJ2-7|TRBD1|few
CASSIIVKGATGEQYF
TGTGCCAGTAGTATAATCGTGAAGGGGGCTACTGGCGAGCAGTACTTC
>TRBV7-9|TRBJ1-2|.|.
CASSPTGGANYGYTF
TGTGCCAGCAGCCCGACAGGCGGTGCTAACTATGGCTACACCTTC
>TRBV3-1/TRBV3-2|TRBJ1-1|.|.
CASSQEFYQGRAEAFF
TGTGCCAGCAGCCAAGAATTCTATCAGGGTAGGGCTGAAGCTTTCTTT
>TRBV7-9|TRBJ2-1|.|.
CASSLAGAPEQFF
TGTGCCAGCAGCTTAGCGGGAGCCCCTGAGCAGTTCTTC
>TRBV30|TRBJ1-4|.|.
CAGTGGTTNEKLFF
TGTGCCGGGACTGGCGGGACAACTAATGAAAAACTGTTTTTT
>TRBV30|TRBJ2-5|.|.
CAWSLLRTLQETQYF
TGTGCCTGGAGTTTACTCCGCACGCTCCAAGAGACCCAGTACTTC
>TRBV7-9|TRBJ1-2|.|.
CASSPPGGYGYTF
TGTGCCAGCAGCCCCCCGGGTGGGTATGGCTACACCTTC
>TRBV28|TRBJ1-4|TRBD1|.
CASGLRTGIEKLFF
TGTGCCAGCGGCCTCCGGACAGGCATTGAAAAACTGTTTTTT
>TRBV13|TRBJ1-4|.|.
CASSFYPIRQGKGSGEKLFF
TGTGCCAGCAGCTTTTACCCGATCCGCCAGGGAAAGGGGTCGGGCGAAAAACTGTTTTTT
>TRBV7-9|TRBJ2-1|.|.
CASSSLQQGGSYNEQFF
TGTGCCAGCAGCTCCCTCCAACAGGGGGGGTCCTACAATGAGCAGTTCTTC
>TRBV7-3|TRBJ1-1|.|.
CASSSQGPTEAFF
TGTGCCAGCAGCTCCCAGGGGCCAACTGAAGCTTTCTTT
>TRBV7-9|TRBJ2-7|.|.
CASSLNAGSYEQYF
TGTGCCAGCAGCCTGAATGCAGGGTCCTACGAGCAGTACTTC
>TRBV5-4|TRBJ1-2|.|.
CASSPLGGANYGYTF
TGTGCCAGCAGCCCTCTGGGGGGAGCTAACTATGGCTACACCTTC
>TRBV18|TRBJ1-1|TRBD1|.
CASSPLGQGANTEAFF
TGTGCCAGCTCACCCCTGGGACAGGGAGCGAACACTGAAGCTTTCTTT
>TRBV6-5|TRBJ1-2|TRBD1|.
CASTPDRAGGYTF
TGTGCCAGCACCCCGGACAGGGCCGGTGGCTACACCTTC
>TRBV19|TRBJ1-2|.|.
CASSINRIGSLYGYTF
TGTGCCAGTAGTATAAACAGGATTGGATCTCTTTATGGCTACACCTTC
>TRBV9|TRBJ2-7|.|.
CASSTTGQRGNYEQYF
TGTGCCAGCAGCACAACTGGACAAAGGGGAAATTACGAGCAGTACTTC
>TRBV9|TRBJ2-7|.|.
CASSVALSDSYEQYF
TGTGCCAGCAGCGTAGCACTGTCCGACTCCTACGAGCAGTACTTC
>TRBV5-1|TRBJ2-2|TRBD1|.
CASSFGQGAVFNTGELFF
TGCGCCAGCAGCTTTGGCCAGGGGGCTGTCTTCAACACCGGGGAGCTGTTTTTT
>TRBV29-1|TRBJ1-3|TRBD1|.
CSVGAPDRGGNTIYF
TGCAGCGTTGGGGCCCCTGACAGGGGGGGAAACACCATATATTTT
>TRBV2|TRBJ1-2|.|once
CASSEDGLAEGGYTF
TGTGCCAGCAGTGAAGACGGACTAGCAGAGGGGGGCTACACCTTC